Following are 11 T cell receptor beta chains from one sample sequenced in a study of long-term antiretroviral therapy in people with HIV. Sequencing used immunoSEQ v3.0 at survey level. Method: immunoSEQ multiplex PCR; TCRdb's copy keeps in-frame clones and lacks some. The sample lists under 45,000 clones; approximately 94% were seen once. The sample in question was unsorted PBMCs, obtained around 9 years after starting antiretroviral therapy. Receptors originate from a man aged 25-45 years with HIV.

The chain joins TRBV10-1 to TRBJ2-3; 9 nucleotides match TRBD2. V gave up 6 bases and J gave up 6 bases; unmatched junction bases: 16. Germline assignment: CDR1 WNHNN and CDR2 SYGVQD (reference sequence). The CDR3 covers 17 residues. CDR3 region: CASSEGLTSGFADTQYF. The DNA for the CDR3 is TGCGCCAGCAGCGAAGGGCTGACTAGCGGCTTCGCGGATACGCAGTATTTT.

The chain recombines TRBV5-1 with TRBJ2-3; a weak D match, TRBD2 (6 bases). The V end lost 0 bases, the J end lost 3 bases, and 14 bases lay between the germline ends. CDR3 size: 16 residues. CDR1 is SGHRS, CDR2 YFSETQ, per germline. DNA of the CDR3: TGCGCCAGCAGCTTGGGGGTGGAAGGGAGGACAGATACGCAGTATTTT. It is translated as CASSLGVEGRTDTQYF.

A single count supports this clone. The V call is TRBV15, the J call TRBJ2-5; tentatively, D is TRBD2 (7 bases). The CDR3 extends over 17 amino acids. Germline V gene lookup returns CDR1 LNHNV and CDR2 YYDKDF (reference sequence). V was trimmed by 0 bases and J by 4 bases, leaving 18 bases between them. DNA for the CDR3: TGTGCCACCAGCAGAGAGGGGGGGCCGATGAGTGGAGAGACCCAGTACTTC. This gives the protein CATSREGGPMSGETQYF.

This clone came up once. This chain joins TRBV6-5 and TRBJ1-2; possibly TRBD1 for D (6 bases). This CDR3 region has 14 residues. The V end was cut by 6 bases, the J end by 4 bases, with 15 bases between. The germline V gene encodes CDR1 MNHEY and CDR2 SVGAGI. CDR3 sequence: CASSPTGRGYGYTF. Here the CDR3 DNA reads TGTGCCAGCAGCCCGACAGGTCGGGGCTATGGCTACACCTTC.

This clone has just one count. J is TRBJ2-3 and V is TRBV7-6, with 9 bases that match TRBD2. This CDR3 has 15 residues. J was trimmed by 0 bases and V by 5 bases; bases with no gene match: 3. In germline, CDR1 is SGHVS, CDR2 FNYEAQ. CDR3 sequence reads: CASSPSGVSTDTQYF. CDR3 DNA: TGTGCCAGCAGCCCTAGCGGGGTGAGCACAGATACGCAGTATTTT. The full variable domain, completed using reference TRBV7-6 and TRBJ2-3, is GAGVSQSPRYKVTKRGQDVALRCDPISGHVSLYWYRQALGQGPEFLTYFNYEAQQDKSGLPNDRFSAERPEGSISTLTIQRTEQRDSAMYRCASSPSGVSTDTQYFGPGTRLTVL.

The chain recombines TRBV5-1 with TRBJ1-1; D is uncertain. This CDR3 has 17 residues. Per the germline V gene, CDR1 is SGHRS and CDR2 is YFSETQ. V dropped 1 base and J dropped 1 base, with 17 bases sitting between them. CDR3 sequence: CASSLWGDRKGNTEAFF. CDR3 bases: TGCGCCAGCAGCTTGTGGGGAGATCGGAAGGGGAACACTGAAGCTTTCTTT. The variable domain in full, with the rest retrieved from reference TRBV5-1 and TRBJ1-1, is KAGVTQTPRYLIKTRGQQVTLSCSPISGHRSVSWYQQTPGQGLQFLFEYFSETQRNKGNFPGRFSGRQFSNSRSEMNVSTLELGDSALYLCASSLWGDRKGNTEAFFGQGTRLTVV.

The V gene is TRBV5-1, the J gene TRBJ1-3; possible D gene TRBD1, 6 bases. Germline assignment: CDR1 SGHRS and CDR2 YFSETQ. The germline V and J ends were trimmed by 3 bases and 0 bases, with 10 bases remaining between them. The CDR3 totals 15 residues. CDR3 bases: TGCGCCAGCAGCTCCGGACAGCCCTCTGGAAACACCATATATTTT. Translation gives CASSSGQPSGNTIYF.

V gene TRBV7-3 combines with J gene TRBJ2-1; weak D call: TRBD2 (5 bases). The CDR3 totals 16 residues. Trimming took off 5 bases at V and 0 bases at J, with 14 bases between the two ends. Germline V gene data show CDR1 as SGHTA and CDR2 as FQGTGA. Here the CDR3 DNA reads TGTGCCAGCAGCCGGGGAGCGTCTTACTCCTACAATGAGCAGTTCTTC. This sequence encodes CASSRGASYSYNEQFF.

V gene TRBV6-6 combines with J gene TRBJ2-5; perhaps TRBD1 as D (6 bases). Looked up from germline, CDR1 is MNHNY and CDR2 is SVGAGI (reference sequence). Between the trimmed V and J ends, which lost 2 bases and 0 bases, there was a span of 10 bases. The CDR3 totals 15 residues. CDR3: CASSYKTGYQETQYF. In nucleotides, the CDR3 is TGTGCCAGCAGTTACAAGACAGGCTACCAAGAGACCCAGTACTTC.

The V and J genes are TRBV13 and TRBJ1-1, with no clear D. Trimming removed 2 bases from V and 4 bases from J, with 5 bases in between. The CDR3 length is 12 residues. Germline V lookup: CDR1 PRHDT, CDR2 FYEKMQ (reference sequence). The CDR3 nucleotides read TGTGCCAGCAGCTTATTGGGCACTGAAGCTTTCTTT. Encoded protein: CASSLLGTEAFF.

The chain is built from TRBV5-1 and TRBJ2-5; 10 nucleotides line up with TRBD2. CDR3 length equals 16 residues. Germline trimming cut 0 bases from V and 2 bases from J; bases unmatched to any gene: 4. Germline CDR1 is SGHRS and CDR2 is YFSETQ. The CDR3 sequence: CASSLDTSGAQETQYF. CDR3 nucleotides: TGCGCCAGCAGCTTGGATACTAGCGGGGCTCAAGAGACCCAGTACTTC.